Listed below are T cell receptor beta chains from one sample, sequenced in a study of cytomegalovirus exposure and HLA in healthy donors. Assay: immunoSEQ multiplex PCR; the TCRdb copy retains only in-frame clones and omits some. The table lists about 250,000 clones, roughly nine tenths of them singletons. Sequencing input: PBMCs. Every receptor here comes from a young man in good health and CMV-seropositive. CDR3s include the opening cysteine and the closing phenylalanine or tryptophan. A D gene is named only where the DNA matches it firmly. Some rows have no size entry. The others give once, few or many, or a class for an expanded clone.

>TRBV5-7|TRBD1|.|TRBJ1-2
CASSLEQGIDGYTF
TGTGCCAGCAGCTTGGAACAGGGGATCGATGGCTACACCTTC
>TRBV27|TRBD2|.|TRBJ2-7
CASSLGGEAYEQYF
TGTGCCAGCAGTTTAGGGGGGGAAGCGTACGAGCAGTACTTC
>TRBV28|.|.|TRBJ2-7
CASSLRAGDVRQYF
TGTGCCAGCAGTTTAAGGGCTGGGGACGTCAGGCAGTACTTC
>TRBV5-1|TRBD2|.|TRBJ2-1
CASSLAGTSGISYNEQFF
TGCGCCAGCAGCTTGGCCGGGACTAGCGGTATCTCCTACAATGAGCAGTTCTTC
>TRBV19|TRBD2|.|TRBJ2-7
CASSHIAGDEQYF
TGTGCCAGTAGCCACATAGCGGGAGACGAGCAGTACTTC
>TRBV27|TRBD1|.|TRBJ2-5
CASSLRTGGEETQYF
TGTGCCAGCAGTCTCCGGACAGGGGGCGAGGAGACCCAGTACTTC
>TRBV5-4|TRBD2|.|TRBJ2-2
CASSGTSGVRTGELFF
TGTGCCAGCAGCGGGACTAGCGGGGTCCGAACCGGGGAGCTGTTTTTT
>TRBV6-5|.|.|TRBJ2-2
CAARPNTGELFF
TGTGCCGCGAGGCCTAACACCGGGGAGCTGTTTTTT
>TRBV5-1|TRBD2|once|TRBJ2-7
CASSATSANEQYF
TGCGCCAGCAGCGCGACTAGCGCTAACGAGCAGTACTTC
>TRBV5-6|.|.|TRBJ2-7
CASSPGQNHYEQYF
TGTGCCAGCAGCCCCGGACAGAATCACTACGAGCAGTACTTC
>TRBV6-6|.|.|TRBJ2-3
CASSYQQGTTDTQYF
TGTGCCAGCAGTTACCAACAGGGTACCACAGATACGCAGTATTTT
>TRBV15|.|.|TRBJ2-2
CATSRDQGGGDTGELFF
TGTGCCACCAGCAGAGATCAGGGAGGGGGCGACACCGGGGAGCTGTTTTTT
>TRBV7-2|.|.|TRBJ2-7
CASRRAGSSYEQYF
TGTGCCAGCAGGAGAGCGGGTAGCTCCTACGAGCAGTACTTC
>TRBV11-2|TRBD1|.|TRBJ2-7
CASSLDRDRGYEQYF
TGTGCCAGCAGCTTAGACCGGGACAGGGGCTACGAGCAGTACTTC
>TRBV27|TRBD2|once|TRBJ2-5
CASSFVGGGKTQYF
TGTGCCAGCAGTTTTGTGGGCGGGGGAAAGACCCAGTACTTC
>TRBV15|TRBD1|.|TRBJ1-5
CATSRQRQGNQPQHF
TGTGCCACCAGCAGACAAAGACAGGGGAATCAGCCCCAGCATTTT
>TRBV5-1|.|.|TRBJ2-5
CASNPPLREKTQYF
TGCGCCAGCAACCCCCCCCTACGGGAGAAGACCCAGTACTTC
>TRBV7-6|TRBD1|.|TRBJ1-3
CASSLRIVGGPGNTIYF
TGTGCCAGCAGCTTAAGAATAGTAGGGGGCCCTGGAAACACCATATATTTT
>TRBV7-3|TRBD2|.|TRBJ2-1
CASSIGLAGVNEQFF
TGTGCCAGCAGCATCGGACTAGCGGGAGTCAATGAGCAGTTCTTC
>TRBV4-2|TRBD1|.|TRBJ1-2
CASSQATGGADYGYTF
TGTGCCAGCAGCCAAGCTACAGGGGGCGCGGACTATGGCTACACCTTC
>TRBV4-3|TRBD1|.|TRBJ2-7
CASSAGQGGLYEQYF
TGCGCCAGCAGCGCCGGACAGGGAGGCCTCTACGAGCAGTACTTC
>TRBV5-4|.|once|TRBJ2-2
CASSSPMNTGELFF
TGTGCCAGCAGCTCGCCGATGAACACCGGGGAGCTGTTTTTT
>TRBV5-6|.|.|TRBJ2-3
CASSPLGWEQITDTQYF
TGTGCCAGCAGCCCCTTGGGGTGGGAGCAGATCACAGATACGCAGTATTTT
>TRBV7-6|.|once|TRBJ2-5
CASSFLGGRGETQYF
TGTGCCAGCAGCTTCCTGGGCGGGCGCGGAGAGACCCAGTACTTC
>TRBV2|.|.|TRBJ2-7
CASSEKAGGGYEQYF
TGTGCCAGCAGTGAAAAGGCAGGGGGAGGCTACGAGCAGTACTTC
>TRBV6-5|.|.|TRBJ2-7
CASSHLDSTYEQYF
TGTGCCAGCAGTCACCTGGACAGTACCTACGAGCAGTACTTC
>TRBV4-1|.|.|TRBJ2-2
CASSQDIMTAANTGELFF
TGCGCCAGCAGCCAAGATATCATGACCGCAGCGAACACCGGGGAGCTGTTTTTT
>TRBV5-5|.|.|TRBJ2-7
CASSFQGTYEQYF
TGTGCCAGCAGCTTCCAGGGAACCTACGAGCAGTACTTC
>TRBV6-1|.|.|TRBJ2-1
CASSERDRHNEQFF
TGTGCCAGCAGTGAAAGGGACCGTCACAATGAGCAGTTCTTC
>TRBV18|.|.|TRBJ1-2
CASSLSGEGNNYGYTF
TGTGCCAGCTCACTTTCCGGGGAGGGAAACAACTATGGCTACACCTTC
>TRBV7-8|.|.|TRBJ2-3
CASSLGPPDTQYF
TGTGCCAGCAGCTTAGGCCCACCAGATACGCAGTATTTT
>TRBV4-1|.|few|TRBJ1-2
CASSQMGRRNYGYTF
TGCGCCAGCAGCCAGATGGGGAGGAGGAACTATGGCTACACCTTC
>TRBV7-9|.|.|TRBJ1-3
CASSFPPRTGNTIYF
TGTGCCAGCAGCTTTCCGCCTAGGACTGGAAACACCATATATTTT
>TRBV18|.|.|TRBJ2-3
CASGPSITDTQYF
TGTGCCTCGGGGCCCTCTATCACAGATACGCAGTATTTT
>TRBV9|.|few|TRBJ2-2
CASSSNTGELFF
TGTGCCAGCAGCTCGAACACCGGGGAGCTGTTTTTT
>TRBV27|.|.|TRBJ2-2
CASSFEYRSAWGELFF
TGTGCCAGCAGTTTTGAATACCGGAGCGCCTGGGGGGAGCTGTTTTTT
>TRBV18|.|.|TRBJ1-2
CASSPRQRDGYTF
TGTGCCAGCTCACCACGACAGAGAGATGGCTACACCTTC
>TRBV18|.|.|TRBJ2-7
CASSPRTAGYEQYF
TGTGCCAGCTCACCACGCACTGCCGGCTACGAGCAGTACTTC
>TRBV9|TRBD2|.|TRBJ2-7
CASSAPAGGQEQYF
TGTGCCAGCAGCGCCCCAGCGGGAGGGCAAGAGCAGTACTTC
>TRBV7-2|.|.|TRBJ2-7
CASSLPLLGEQYF
TGTGCCAGCAGCTTACCCCTTCTTGGGGAGCAGTACTTC
>TRBV5-1|.|few|TRBJ1-1
CASSLQFSGLNTEAFF
TGCGCCAGCAGCTTGCAATTTTCGGGGCTGAACACTGAAGCTTTCTTT
>TRBV6-5|.|.|TRBJ2-7
CASSSKIGQYF
TGTGCCAGCAGTTCCAAAATCGGGCAGTACTTC
>TRBV28|.|.|TRBJ2-1
CASSETRGEQFF
TGTGCCAGCAGCGAAACCCGGGGTGAGCAGTTCTTC
>TRBV5-6|.|.|TRBJ2-3
CASSLWGDTQYF
TGTGCCAGCAGCTTGTGGGGAGATACGCAGTATTTT
>TRBV5-4|.|.|TRBJ2-5
CASHMRGSQETQYF
TGTGCCAGCCATATGAGAGGGTCTCAAGAGACCCAGTACTTC
>TRBV11-1|TRBD2|.|TRBJ2-2
CASSYGTIANTGELFF
TGTGCCAGCAGCTACGGGACTATCGCGAACACCGGGGAGCTGTTTTTT
>TRBV9|TRBD2|.|TRBJ2-3
CASSSPDGTRKGSDTQYF
TGTGCCAGCAGCTCCCCCGACGGGACTAGGAAGGGCTCAGATACGCAGTATTTT
>TRBV6-6|TRBD1|.|TRBJ1-2
CASRQTSGQGAYGYTF
TGTGCCAGCAGACAAACCTCGGGACAGGGTGCCTATGGCTACACCTTC
>TRBV28|TRBD2|.|TRBJ2-2
CASSSFGRADTGELFF
TGTGCCAGCAGTTCCTTTGGGAGGGCCGACACCGGGGAGCTGTTTTTT
>TRBV25-1|.|.|TRBJ2-5
CASSEFRGDPQETQYF
TGTGCCAGCAGTGAATTTCGGGGCGACCCTCAAGAGACCCAGTACTTC
>TRBV4-3|.|.|TRBJ2-5
CASSQVYTAEGQETQYF
TGCGCCAGCAGCCAAGTGTATACGGCGGAAGGCCAAGAGACCCAGTACTTC
>TRBV28|.|.|TRBJ1-3
CASSFLANSGNTIYF
TGTGCCAGCAGTTTTCTCGCAAACTCTGGAAACACCATATATTTT